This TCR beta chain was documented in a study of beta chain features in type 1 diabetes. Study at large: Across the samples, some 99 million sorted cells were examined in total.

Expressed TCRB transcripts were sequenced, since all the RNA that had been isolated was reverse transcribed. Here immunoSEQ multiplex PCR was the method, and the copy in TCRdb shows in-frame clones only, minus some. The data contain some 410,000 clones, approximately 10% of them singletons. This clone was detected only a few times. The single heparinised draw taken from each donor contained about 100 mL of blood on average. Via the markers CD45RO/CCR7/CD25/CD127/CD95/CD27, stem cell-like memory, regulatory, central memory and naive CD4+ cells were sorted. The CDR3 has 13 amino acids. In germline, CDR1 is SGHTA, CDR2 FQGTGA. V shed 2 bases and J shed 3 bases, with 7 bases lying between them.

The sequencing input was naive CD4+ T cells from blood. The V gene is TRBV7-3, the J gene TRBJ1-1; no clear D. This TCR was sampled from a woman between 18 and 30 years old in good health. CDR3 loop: CASSLEGDTEAFF. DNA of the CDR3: TGTGCCAGCAGCTTAGAGGGTGACACTGAAGCTTTCTTT.